This T cell receptor beta chain was identified during a study of identifying expanded T cells in peripheral blood. General study results and limits: Roughly two-week clone count variance significantly increased as total template count grew.

A remark on this clone: Its antigen remains unidentified.

Collection occurred without any documented infections or immune events in donors. This table comes from immunoSEQ multiplex PCR, and its TCRdb copy is limited to in-frame clones, with some not included. Among over 100,000 clones listed, about 87% were seen once. The CDR3 sequence is 13 residues long. Trimming cost V 4 bases and J 5 bases, with 10 bases left between them. Germline V CDR1 and CDR2: SGHRS, YFSETQ. The chain employs TRBV5-1 and TRBJ2-1; D uncertain. The material sequenced was blood. The sequence was obtained from a person aged 18 to 70 in good health. This CDR3 is CASSQRIDNEQFF. The CDR3 DNA reads TGCGCCAGCAGCCAGAGAATTGACAATGAGCAGTTCTTC.